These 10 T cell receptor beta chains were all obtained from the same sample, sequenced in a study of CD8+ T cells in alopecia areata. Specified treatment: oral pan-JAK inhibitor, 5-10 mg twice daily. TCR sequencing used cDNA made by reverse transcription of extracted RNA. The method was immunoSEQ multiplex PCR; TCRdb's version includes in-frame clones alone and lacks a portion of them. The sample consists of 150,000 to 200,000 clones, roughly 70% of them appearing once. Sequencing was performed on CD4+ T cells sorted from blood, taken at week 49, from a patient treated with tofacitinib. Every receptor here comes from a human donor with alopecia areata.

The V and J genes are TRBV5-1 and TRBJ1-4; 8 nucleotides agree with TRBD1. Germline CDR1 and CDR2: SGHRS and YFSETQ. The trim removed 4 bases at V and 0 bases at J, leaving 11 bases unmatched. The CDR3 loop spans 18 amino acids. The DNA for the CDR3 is TGCGCCAGCAGCCCAAGGTACTCAGGGGGCTCAACTAATGAAAAACTGTTTTTT. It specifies CASSPRYSGGSTNEKLFF.

The CDR3 protein is CASSSGQKNQPQHF. Written as DNA, the CDR3 is TGTGCCAGCAGCTCGGGACAGAAAAATCAGCCCCAGCATTTT. V usage is TRBV7-2 and J usage is TRBJ1-5; 7 bases map to TRBD1. V dropped 4 bases and J dropped 4; count of bases not matched to a gene: 4. The CDR3 contains 14 residues. Germline V gene data show CDR1 as SGHTA and CDR2 as FQGNSA.

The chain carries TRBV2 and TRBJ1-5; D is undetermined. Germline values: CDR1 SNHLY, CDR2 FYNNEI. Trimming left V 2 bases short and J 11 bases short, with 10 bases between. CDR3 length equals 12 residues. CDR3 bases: TGTGCCAGCAGTGAAAGCGGAATGGCCCAGCATTTT. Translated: CASSESGMAQHF.

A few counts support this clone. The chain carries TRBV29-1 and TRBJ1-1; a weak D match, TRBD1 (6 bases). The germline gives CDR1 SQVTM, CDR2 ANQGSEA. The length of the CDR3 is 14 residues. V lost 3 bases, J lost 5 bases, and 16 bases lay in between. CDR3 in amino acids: CSVDRRGALTEAFF. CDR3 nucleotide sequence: TGCAGCGTTGATCGGCGGGGGGCGCTTACTGAAGCTTTCTTT.

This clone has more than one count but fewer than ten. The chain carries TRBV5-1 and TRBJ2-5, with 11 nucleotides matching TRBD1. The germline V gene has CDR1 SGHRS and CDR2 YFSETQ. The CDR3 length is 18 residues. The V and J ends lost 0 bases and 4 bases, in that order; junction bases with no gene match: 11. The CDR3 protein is CASSLEGLAGTGGETQYF. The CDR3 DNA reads TGCGCCAGCAGCTTGGAGGGTCTGGCCGGGACAGGGGGAGAGACCCAGTACTTC. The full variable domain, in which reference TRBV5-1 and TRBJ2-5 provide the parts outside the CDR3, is KAGVTQTPRYLIKTRGQQVTLSCSPISGHRSVSWYQQTPGQGLQFLFEYFSETQRNKGNFPGRFSGRQFSNSRSEMNVSTLELGDSALYLCASSLEGLAGTGGETQYFGPGTRLLVL.

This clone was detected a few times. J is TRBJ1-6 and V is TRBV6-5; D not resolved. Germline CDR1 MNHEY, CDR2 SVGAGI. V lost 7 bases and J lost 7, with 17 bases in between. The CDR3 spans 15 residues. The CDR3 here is CASMGSGRRNSPLHF. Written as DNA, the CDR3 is TGTGCCAGCATGGGTTCGGGTAGGCGGAATTCACCCCTCCACTTT.

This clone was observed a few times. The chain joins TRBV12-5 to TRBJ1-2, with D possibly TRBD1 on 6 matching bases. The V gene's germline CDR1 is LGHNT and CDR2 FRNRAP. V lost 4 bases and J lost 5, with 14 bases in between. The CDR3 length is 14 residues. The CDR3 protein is CASGSSDRAYGYTF. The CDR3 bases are TGTGCTAGTGGTTCCTCGGACAGAGCATATGGCTACACCTTC.

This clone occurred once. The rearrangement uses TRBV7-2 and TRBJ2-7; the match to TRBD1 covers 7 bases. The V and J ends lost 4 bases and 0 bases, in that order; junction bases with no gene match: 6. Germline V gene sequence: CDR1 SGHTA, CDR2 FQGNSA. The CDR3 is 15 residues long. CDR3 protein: CASSSTGTASYEQYF. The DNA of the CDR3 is TGTGCCAGCAGCTCGACCGGGACAGCCTCCTACGAGCAGTACTTC. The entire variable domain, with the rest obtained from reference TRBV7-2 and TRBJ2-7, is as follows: GAGVSQSPSNKVTEKGKDVELRCDPISGHTALYWYRQSLGQGLEFLIYFQGNSAPDKSGLPSDRFSAERTGGSVSTLTIQRTQQEDSAVYLCASSSTGTASYEQYFGPGTRLTVT.

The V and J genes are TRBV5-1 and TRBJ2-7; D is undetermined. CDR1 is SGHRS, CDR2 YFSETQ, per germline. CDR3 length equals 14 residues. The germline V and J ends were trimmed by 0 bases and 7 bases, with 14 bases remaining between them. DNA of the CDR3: TGCGCCAGCAGCTTGGACCCGTCCGTTCAAGAGCAGTACTTC. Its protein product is CASSLDPSVQEQYF. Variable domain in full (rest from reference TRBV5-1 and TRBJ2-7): KAGVTQTPRYLIKTRGQQVTLSCSPISGHRSVSWYQQTPGQGLQFLFEYFSETQRNKGNFPGRFSGRQFSNSRSEMNVSTLELGDSALYLCASSLDPSVQEQYFGPGTRLTVT.

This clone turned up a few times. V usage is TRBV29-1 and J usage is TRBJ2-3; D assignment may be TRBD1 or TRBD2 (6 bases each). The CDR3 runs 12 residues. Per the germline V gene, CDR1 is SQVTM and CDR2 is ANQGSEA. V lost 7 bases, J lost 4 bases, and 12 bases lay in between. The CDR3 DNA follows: TGCAGCGAATTGGAGGGGGCAGATACGCAGTATTTT. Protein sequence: CSELEGADTQYF.